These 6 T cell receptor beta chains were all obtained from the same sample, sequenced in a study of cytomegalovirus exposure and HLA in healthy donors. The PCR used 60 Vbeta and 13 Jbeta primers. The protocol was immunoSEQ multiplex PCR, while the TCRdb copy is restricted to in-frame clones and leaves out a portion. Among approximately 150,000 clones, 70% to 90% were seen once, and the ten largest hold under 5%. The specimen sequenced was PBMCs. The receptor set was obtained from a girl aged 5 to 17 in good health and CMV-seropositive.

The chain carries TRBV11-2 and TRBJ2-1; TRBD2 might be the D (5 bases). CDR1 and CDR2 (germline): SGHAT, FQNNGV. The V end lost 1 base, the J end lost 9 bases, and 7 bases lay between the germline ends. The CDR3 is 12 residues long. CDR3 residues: CASSLARVEQFF. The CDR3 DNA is TGTGCCAGCAGCTTAGCGAGGGTTGAGCAGTTCTTC.

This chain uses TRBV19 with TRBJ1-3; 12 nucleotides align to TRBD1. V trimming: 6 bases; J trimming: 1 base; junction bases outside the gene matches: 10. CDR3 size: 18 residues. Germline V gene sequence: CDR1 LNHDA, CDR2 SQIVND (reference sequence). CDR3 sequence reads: CASRPGTGGAGSGNTIYF. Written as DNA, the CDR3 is TGTGCCAGTAGACCCGGGACAGGGGGCGCAGGTTCTGGAAACACCATATATTTT.

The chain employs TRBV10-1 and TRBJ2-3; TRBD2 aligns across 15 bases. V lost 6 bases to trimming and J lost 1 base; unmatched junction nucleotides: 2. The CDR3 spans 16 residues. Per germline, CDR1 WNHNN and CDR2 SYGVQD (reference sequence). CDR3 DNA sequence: TGCGCCAGCAGCCGGACTAGCGGGGGGGGCACAGATACGCAGTATTTT. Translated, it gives CASSRTSGGGTDTQYF.

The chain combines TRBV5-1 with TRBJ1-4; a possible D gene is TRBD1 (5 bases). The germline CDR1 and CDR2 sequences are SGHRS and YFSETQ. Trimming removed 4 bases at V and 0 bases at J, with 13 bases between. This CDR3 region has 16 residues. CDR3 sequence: CASSQTGTATNEKLFF. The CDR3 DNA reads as TGCGCCAGCAGCCAAACAGGAACGGCAACTAATGAAAAACTGTTTTTT.

The CDR3 sequence: CASVGTVGNTIYF. The CDR3 DNA is TGTGCCAGTGTGGGGACAGTCGGAAACACCATATATTTT. The gene calls are TRBV19 and TRBJ1-3; TRBD1 agrees at 7 bases. V shed 8 bases and J 4 bases; nucleotides not matched to a gene: 5. CDR3 length equals 13 residues. In germline, CDR1 is LNHDA, CDR2 SQIVND (reference sequence).

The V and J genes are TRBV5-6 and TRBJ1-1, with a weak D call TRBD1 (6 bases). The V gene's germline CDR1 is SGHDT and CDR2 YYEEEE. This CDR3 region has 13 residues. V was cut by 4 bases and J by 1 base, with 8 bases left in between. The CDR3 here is CASSQGWNTEAFF. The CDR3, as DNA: TGTGCCAGCAGCCAGGGGTGGAACACTGAAGCTTTCTTT. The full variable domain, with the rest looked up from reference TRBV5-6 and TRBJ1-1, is DAGVTQSPTHLIKTRGQQVTLRCSPKSGHDTVSWYQQALGQGPQFIFQYYEEEERQRGNFPDRFSGHQFPNYSSELNVNALLLGDSALYLCASSQGWNTEAFFGQGTRLTVV.